These 18 T cell receptor beta chains came from one sample sequenced in a study of blood T cell repertoires in COVID-19 (dated by TCRdb to 2020 to 2022). Library creation used the immunoSEQ multiplex PCR assay. The table was pulled from immuneACCESS by TCRdb, which kept in-frame rearrangements only. Such tables lose some clones; where checked, under half of the loss comes from unresolved V genes, and the rest has no known cause. Across this sample there are about 73,000 clones, with 75% to 90% seen only once. The ten largest make up approximately 9% of the sample. Sequencing was done on a sample of peripheral blood. The receptor source for this set is a man aged 80 or over with acute or convalescent COVID-19.

This clone has just one count. The chain uses TRBV19 and TRBJ2-1; D not resolved. The CDR3 length is 13 residues. The V gene's germline CDR1 is LNHDA and CDR2 SQIVND (reference sequence). Trimming cost V 5 bases and J 7 bases, with 12 bases left between them. The CDR3 loop is CASSVVAGNEQFF. In DNA form, the CDR3 reads TGTGCCAGTAGTGTTGTGGCAGGAAATGAGCAGTTCTTC.

This clone was detected once. The chain links TRBV29-1 to TRBJ2-7; 8 positions match TRBD1. Germline V CDR1 and CDR2: SQVTM, ANQGSEA. The CDR3 length is 13 residues. V trimming: 4 bases; J trimming: 1 base; junction bases outside the gene matches: 3. The CDR3 protein is CSVGQGKSYEQYF. The CDR3, as DNA: TGCAGCGTTGGACAGGGGAAATCCTACGAGCAGTACTTC.

The gene calls are TRBV6-1 and TRBJ1-2; D is undetermined. CDR3 length: 15 residues. V lost 2 bases to trimming and J lost 5 bases, with 15 bases between them. The germline gives CDR1 MNHNS, CDR2 SASEGT. The CDR3 is CASSESWREGYGYTF. In DNA, the CDR3 is TGTGCCAGCAGTGAATCCTGGAGGGAAGGGTATGGCTACACCTTC.

The V gene is TRBV9, the J gene TRBJ2-1; 8 nucleotides agree with TRBD1. The CDR3 is 14 residues long. CDR1 is SGDLS and CDR2 is YYNGEE in the germline V gene. V lost 1 base to trimming and J lost 4 bases; unmatched junction nucleotides: 1. The CDR3 DNA reads TGTGCCAGCAGCGTAACAGGGGGGTACAATGAGCAGTTCTTC. Protein sequence: CASSVTGGYNEQFF.

The rearrangement joins TRBV5-5 to TRBJ2-2; 10 nucleotides line up with TRBD2. The CDR3 has 16 amino acids. After removal of 3 bases from V and 1 base from J, the junction contained 3 bases not matched to a gene. Germline V gene lookup returns CDR1 SGHKS and CDR2 YYEKEE (reference sequence). Here the CDR3 DNA reads TGTGCCAGCAGCTCTCTAGCGGGAGTGAACACCGGGGAGCTGTTTTTT. Protein: CASSSLAGVNTGELFF.

The chain recombines TRBV5-4 with TRBJ1-1, with 7 bases identical to TRBD1. The CDR3 is 15 amino acids. The V gene end was trimmed by 2 bases and the J gene end by 1 base; junction bases not matched to a gene: 5. Germline CDR1 is SGHNT and CDR2 is YYREEE (reference sequence). The CDR3 DNA sequence: TGTGCCAGCAGCTTCGGGGCAGGGGGGAACACTGAAGCTTTCTTT. This gives the protein CASSFGAGGNTEAFF.

This clone was seen only a few times. The chain is built from TRBV15 and TRBJ1-6; no clear D. CDR1 is LNHNV and CDR2 is YYDKDF in the germline V gene (reference sequence). The CDR3 sequence is 16 residues long. Trimming shortened V by 1 base and J by 4 bases, and 11 bases separated the two germline ends. The CDR3 protein is CATSRGELLYNSPLHF. The CDR3 region has the DNA TGTGCCACCAGCAGAGGGGAGCTGCTATATAATTCACCCCTCCACTTT.

This CDR3 reads CASSIVGRGEKLFF. CDR3 nucleotides: TGTGCCAGTAGTATAGTAGGTAGGGGTGAAAAACTGTTTTTT. The genes are TRBV19 and TRBJ1-4; maybe TRBD1 (5 bases). V gave up 1 base and J gave up 7 bases, with 10 bases separating them. This CDR3 has 14 amino acids. The germline gives CDR1 LNHDA, CDR2 SQIVND (reference sequence).

CDR3 nucleotides: TGTGCCAGCAGCTTAAATTACGGTCAGCCCCAGCATTTT. Its translation: CASSLNYGQPQHF. The chain recombines TRBV11-2 with TRBJ1-5; the D is unclear. The CDR3 has 13 residues. Germline lookup yields CDR1 SGHAT and CDR2 FQNNGV. V was clipped by 2 bases and J by 6 bases, with 8 bases between them.

The V and J genes are TRBV3-1 (or the pseudogene TRBV3-2) and TRBJ1-6, with 12 bases aligning to TRBD1. CDR1 and CDR2 (germline): LGHDT, YNNKEL (reference sequence). V was clipped by 2 bases and J by 10 bases; unmatched bases: 6. This CDR3 has 16 residues. The chain's CDR3 is CASSQWDRGLGSPLHF. CDR3 coding DNA: TGTGCCAGCAGCCAATGGGACAGGGGGCTTGGGTCACCCCTCCACTTT.

V and J are TRBV19 and TRBJ1-1; 7 bases match TRBD1. V lost 8 bases to trimming and J lost 1 base; unmatched junction nucleotides: 7. The CDR3 sequence is 14 residues long. Germline CDR1 LNHDA, CDR2 SQIVND (reference sequence). The CDR3 loop reads CASRRGTANTEAFF. The CDR3 DNA reads TGTGCCAGTCGACGAGGGACAGCGAACACTGAAGCTTTCTTT.

This rearrangement joins TRBV19 to TRBJ1-5; no clear D gene. CDR3 length: 15 residues. Trimming left V 0 bases short and J 0 bases short, with 6 bases between. Per germline, CDR1 LNHDA and CDR2 SQIVND (reference sequence). In DNA, the CDR3 is TGTGCCAGTAGTATAGACTCTTTTAGCAATCAGCCCCAGCATTTT. Translating gives CASSIDSFSNQPQHF.

V usage is TRBV7-2 and J usage is TRBJ2-5; 8 bases are a match to TRBD2. The germline CDR1 and CDR2 sequences are SGHTA and FQGNSA. V was pared by 5 bases and J by 5 bases, with 7 bases of the junction left unmatched. The CDR3 covers 14 residues. For the CDR3, the DNA is TGTGCCAGCAGCGCCCGACTAGCGCGGGAGACCCAGTACTTC. This codes for CASSARLARETQYF.

This rearrangement joins TRBV7-8 to TRBJ2-3; D remains unclear. This CDR3 is 15 amino acids long. Trimming pared 3 bases from V and 4 bases from J, leaving 14 bases between. Germline V gene data show CDR1 as SGHVS and CDR2 as FQNEAQ. DNA of the CDR3: TGTGCCAGCAGCTTTTTAGCCCGGAGTGCAGATACGCAGTATTTT. This encodes CASSFLARSADTQYF. Filled out from reference TRBV7-8 and TRBJ2-3, the complete variable domain reads GAGVSQSPRYKVAKRGQDVALRCDPISGHVSLFWYQQALGQGPEFLTYFQNEAQLDKSGLPSDRFFAERPEGSVSTLKIQRTQQEDSAVYLCASSFLARSADTQYFGPGTRLTVL.

The chain employs TRBV4-1 and TRBJ2-1; TRBD2 agrees at 10 bases. Germline values: CDR1 MGHRA, CDR2 YSYEKL. Unmatched junction bases numbered 9, after V lost 3 bases and J lost 7 bases. The CDR3 runs 16 residues. The CDR3, as DNA: TGCGCCAGCAGCCAGTTTACGCTAGCGGGAGCGAATGAGCAGTTCTTC. It is translated as CASSQFTLAGANEQFF.

The sample holds a few counts of this clone. The rearrangement links TRBV7-9 to TRBJ1-1; TRBD1 aligns across 9 bases. Losses at the gene ends were 5 bases for V and 5 bases for J; bases not matched to a gene: 3. CDR1 is SEHNR and CDR2 is FQNEAQ in the germline V gene (reference sequence). This CDR3 contains 13 residues. The CDR3 loop reads CASSKGQGTEAFF. In nucleotides, the CDR3 is TGTGCCAGCAGCAAAGGACAGGGGACTGAAGCTTTCTTT.

V is TRBV11-3 and J is TRBJ2-1, with 8 bases identical to TRBD2. The J segment lost 5 bases and the V segment lost 1 base, leaving 4 bases of the junction unmatched. Germline values: CDR1 SGHNT, CDR2 YENEEA. The CDR3 extends over 15 amino acids. CDR3 loop: CASSLGAGGHNEQFF. As DNA, the CDR3 is TGTGCCAGCAGCTTAGGGGCGGGGGGTCACAATGAGCAGTTCTTC.

The rearrangement links TRBV5-5 to TRBJ2-7; 10 bases map to TRBD2. This CDR3 region has 15 residues. Germline CDR1 reads SGHKS; CDR2 reads YYEKEE (reference sequence). The trim removed 0 bases at V and 4 bases at J, leaving 4 bases unmatched. As DNA, the CDR3 is TGTGCCAGCAGCTTGGAGGGACTAGCGCTGTACGAGCAGTACTTC. Its protein is CASSLEGLALYEQYF.